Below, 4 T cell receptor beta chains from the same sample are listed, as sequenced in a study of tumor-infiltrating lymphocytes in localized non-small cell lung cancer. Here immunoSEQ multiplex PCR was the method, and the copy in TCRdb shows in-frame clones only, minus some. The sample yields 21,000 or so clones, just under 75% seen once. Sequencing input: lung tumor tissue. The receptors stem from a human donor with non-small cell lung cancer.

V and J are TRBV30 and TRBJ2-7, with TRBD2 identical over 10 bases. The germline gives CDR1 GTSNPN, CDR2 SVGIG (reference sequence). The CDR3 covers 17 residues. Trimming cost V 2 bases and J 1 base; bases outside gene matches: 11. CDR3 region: CAWSLRLAGVKSYEQYF. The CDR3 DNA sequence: TGTGCCTGGAGTCTCCGTCTAGCGGGGGTGAAGTCCTACGAGCAGTACTTC.

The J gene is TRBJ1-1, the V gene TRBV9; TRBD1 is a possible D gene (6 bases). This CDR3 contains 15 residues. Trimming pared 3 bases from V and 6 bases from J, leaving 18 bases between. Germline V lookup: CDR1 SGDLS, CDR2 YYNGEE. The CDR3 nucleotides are TGTGCCAGCAGCGCCGGGGGTGGGGGCTACTCTGAAGCTTTCTTT. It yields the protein CASSAGGGGYSEAFF. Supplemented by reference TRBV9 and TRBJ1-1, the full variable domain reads DSGVTQTPKHLITATGQRVTLRCSPRSGDLSVYWYQQSLDQGLQFLIQYYNGEERAKGNILERFSAQQFPDLHSELNLSSLELGDSALYFCASSAGGGGYSEAFFGQGTRLTVV.

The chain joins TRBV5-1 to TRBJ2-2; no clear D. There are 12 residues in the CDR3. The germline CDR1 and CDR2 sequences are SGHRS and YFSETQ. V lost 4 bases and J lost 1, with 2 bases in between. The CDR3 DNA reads TGCGCCAGCAGCATGAACACCGGGGAGCTGTTTTTT. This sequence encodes CASSMNTGELFF.

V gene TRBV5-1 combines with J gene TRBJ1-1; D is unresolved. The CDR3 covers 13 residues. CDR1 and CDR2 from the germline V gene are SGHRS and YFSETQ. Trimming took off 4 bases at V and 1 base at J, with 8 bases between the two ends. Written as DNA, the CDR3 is TGCGCCAGCAGCAAGGGCCAGAACACTGAAGCTTTCTTT. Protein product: CASSKGQNTEAFF.